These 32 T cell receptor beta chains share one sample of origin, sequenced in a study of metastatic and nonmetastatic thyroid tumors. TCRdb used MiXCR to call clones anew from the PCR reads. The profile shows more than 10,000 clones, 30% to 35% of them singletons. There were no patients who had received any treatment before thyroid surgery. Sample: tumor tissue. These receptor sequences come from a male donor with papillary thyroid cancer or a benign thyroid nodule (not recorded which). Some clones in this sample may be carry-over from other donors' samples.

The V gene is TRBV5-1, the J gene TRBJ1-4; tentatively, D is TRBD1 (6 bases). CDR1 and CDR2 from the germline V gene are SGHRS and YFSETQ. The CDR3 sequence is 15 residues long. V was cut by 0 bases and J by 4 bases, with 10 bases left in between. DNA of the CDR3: TGCGCCAGCAGCTTGGCAGGGGTCGGTAATGAAAAACTGTTTTTT. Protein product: CASSLAGVGNEKLFF.

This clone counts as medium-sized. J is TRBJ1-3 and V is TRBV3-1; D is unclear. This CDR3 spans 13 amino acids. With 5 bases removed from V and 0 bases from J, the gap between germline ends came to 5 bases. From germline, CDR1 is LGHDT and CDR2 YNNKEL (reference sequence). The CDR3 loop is CASSFDSGNTIYF. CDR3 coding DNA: TGTGCCAGCAGCTTTGACTCTGGAAACACCATATATTTT. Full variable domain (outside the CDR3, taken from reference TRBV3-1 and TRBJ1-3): DTAVSQTPKYLVTQMGNDKSIKCEQNLGHDTMYWYKQDSKKFLKIMFSYNNKELIINETVPNRFSPKSPDKAHLNLHINSLELGDSAVYFCASSFDSGNTIYFGEGSWLTVV.

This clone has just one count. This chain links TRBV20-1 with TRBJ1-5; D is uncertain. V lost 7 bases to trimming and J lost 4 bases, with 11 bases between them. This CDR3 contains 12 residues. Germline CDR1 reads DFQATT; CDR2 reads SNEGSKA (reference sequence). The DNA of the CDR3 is TGCAGTGTCGTGACGCAGAATCAGCCCCAGCATTTT. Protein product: CSVVTQNQPQHF.

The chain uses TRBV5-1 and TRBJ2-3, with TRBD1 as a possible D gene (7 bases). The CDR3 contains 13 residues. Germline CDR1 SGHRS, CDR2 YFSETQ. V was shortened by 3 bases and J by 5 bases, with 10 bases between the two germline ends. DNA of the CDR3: TGCGCCAGCAGCTCCCAGGGGGGAGATACGCAGTATTTT. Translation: CASSSQGGDTQYF.

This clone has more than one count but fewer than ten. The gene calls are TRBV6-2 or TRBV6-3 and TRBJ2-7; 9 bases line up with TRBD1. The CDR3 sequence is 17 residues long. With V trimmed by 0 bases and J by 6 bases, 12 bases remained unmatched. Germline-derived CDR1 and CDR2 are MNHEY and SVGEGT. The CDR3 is CASSYSLGTGRRGEQYF. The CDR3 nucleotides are TGTGCCAGCAGTTACTCGTTGGGGACAGGGAGAAGGGGCGAGCAGTACTTC.

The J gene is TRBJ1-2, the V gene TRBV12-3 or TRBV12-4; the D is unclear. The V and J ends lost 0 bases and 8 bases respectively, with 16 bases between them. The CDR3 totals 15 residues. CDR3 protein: CASSLALGSFLGYTF. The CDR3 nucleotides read TGTGCCAGCAGTTTAGCGCTTGGATCTTTTTTGGGCTACACCTTC.

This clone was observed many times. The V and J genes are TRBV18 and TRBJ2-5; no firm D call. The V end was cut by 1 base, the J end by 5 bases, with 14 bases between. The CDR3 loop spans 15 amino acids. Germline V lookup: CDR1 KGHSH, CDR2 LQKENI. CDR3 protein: CASSPQKTSWETQYF. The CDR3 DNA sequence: TGTGCCAGCTCACCACAGAAGACATCCTGGGAGACCCAGTACTTC.

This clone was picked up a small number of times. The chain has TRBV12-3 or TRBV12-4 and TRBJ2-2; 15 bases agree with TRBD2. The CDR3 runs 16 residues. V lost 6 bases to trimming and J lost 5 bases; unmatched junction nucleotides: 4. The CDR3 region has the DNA TGTGCCAGCAGGGGACTAGCGGGGGGAGGAACCGGGGAGCTGTTTTTT. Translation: CASRGLAGGGTGELFF.

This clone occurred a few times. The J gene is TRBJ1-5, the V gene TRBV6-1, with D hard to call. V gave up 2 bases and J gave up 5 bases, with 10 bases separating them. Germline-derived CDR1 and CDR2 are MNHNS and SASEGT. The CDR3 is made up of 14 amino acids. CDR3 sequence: CASSENRRDQPQHF. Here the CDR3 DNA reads TGTGCCAGCAGTGAAAACCGGCGCGATCAGCCCCAGCATTTT.

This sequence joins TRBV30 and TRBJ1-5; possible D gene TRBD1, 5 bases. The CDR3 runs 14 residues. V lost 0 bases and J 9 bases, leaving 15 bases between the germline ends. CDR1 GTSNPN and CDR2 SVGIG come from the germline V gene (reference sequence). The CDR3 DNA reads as TGTGCCTGGAGTGTTGGGGCGGGAATCGGGCCCCAGCATTTT. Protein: CAWSVGAGIGPQHF. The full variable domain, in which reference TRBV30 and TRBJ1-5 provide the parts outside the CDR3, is SQTIHQWPATLVQPVGSPLSLECTVEGTSNPNLYWYRQAAGRGLQLLFYSVGIGQISSEVPQNLSASRPQDRQFILSSKKLLLSDSGFYLCAWSVGAGIGPQHFGDGTRLSIL.

CDR3 coding DNA: TGTGCCAGCAGCCAACGGGTGGGAACTAGTTACAATGAGCAGTTCTTC. Its translation is CASSQRVGTSYNEQFF. The gene calls are TRBV3-1 and TRBJ2-1; D possibly corresponds to TRBD2 (5 bases). With 2 bases removed from V and 4 bases from J, the gap between germline ends came to 15 bases. The germline gives CDR1 LGHDT, CDR2 YNNKEL (reference sequence). The CDR3 has 16 residues.

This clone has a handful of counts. The CDR3 loop is CASSLADRGFDEQFF. The CDR3 nucleotides are TGTGCCAGCAGCTTAGCGGACAGGGGGTTCGATGAGCAGTTCTTC. The V gene is TRBV7-2, the J gene TRBJ2-1, with 10 nucleotides matching TRBD1. The length of the CDR3 is 15 residues. Germline V gene sequence: CDR1 SGHTA, CDR2 FQGNSA. Losses at the gene ends were 0 bases for V and 8 bases for J; bases not matched to a gene: 4.

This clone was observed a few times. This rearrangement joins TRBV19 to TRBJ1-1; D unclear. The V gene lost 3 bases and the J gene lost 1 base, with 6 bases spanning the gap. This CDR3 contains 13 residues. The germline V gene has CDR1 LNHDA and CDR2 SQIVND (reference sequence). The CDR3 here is CASSIWGNTEAFF. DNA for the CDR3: TGTGCCAGTAGTATTTGGGGGAACACTGAAGCTTTCTTT.

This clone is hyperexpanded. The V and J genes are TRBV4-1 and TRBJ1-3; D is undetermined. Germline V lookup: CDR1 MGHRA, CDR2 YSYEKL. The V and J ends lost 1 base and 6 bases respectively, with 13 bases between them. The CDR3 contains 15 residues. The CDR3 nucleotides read TGCGCCAGCAGCCAAGCACCAGGTTATATAAACACCATATATTTT. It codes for CASSQAPGYINTIYF.

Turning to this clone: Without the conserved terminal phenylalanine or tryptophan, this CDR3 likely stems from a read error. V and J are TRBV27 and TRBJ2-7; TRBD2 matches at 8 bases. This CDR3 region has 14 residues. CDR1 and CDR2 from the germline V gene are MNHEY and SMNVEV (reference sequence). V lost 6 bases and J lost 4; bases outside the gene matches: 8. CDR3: CASRGSGASYEQYL. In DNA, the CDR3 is TGTGCCAGCAGAGGTAGCGGGGCCTCATACGAGCAGTACTTA.

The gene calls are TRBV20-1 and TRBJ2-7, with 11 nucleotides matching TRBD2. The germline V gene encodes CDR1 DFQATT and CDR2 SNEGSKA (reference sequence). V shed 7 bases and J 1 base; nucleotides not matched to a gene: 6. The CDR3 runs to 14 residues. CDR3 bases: TGCAGTGGAAATAGACTAGCGGGGTCCTACGAGCAGTACTTC. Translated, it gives CSGNRLAGSYEQYF.

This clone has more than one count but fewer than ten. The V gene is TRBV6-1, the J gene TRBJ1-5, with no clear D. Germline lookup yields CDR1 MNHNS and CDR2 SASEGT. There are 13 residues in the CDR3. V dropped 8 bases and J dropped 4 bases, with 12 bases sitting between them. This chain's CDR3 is CASQFVENQPQHF. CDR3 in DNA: TGTGCCAGCCAATTTGTAGAGAATCAGCCCCAGCATTTT.

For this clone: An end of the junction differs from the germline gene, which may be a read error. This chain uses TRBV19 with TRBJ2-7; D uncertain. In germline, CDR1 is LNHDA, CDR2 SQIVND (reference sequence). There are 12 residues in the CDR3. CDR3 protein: CASSQTQYEHYF. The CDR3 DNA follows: TGTGCCAGTAGTCAAACACAATACGAGCATTACTTC.

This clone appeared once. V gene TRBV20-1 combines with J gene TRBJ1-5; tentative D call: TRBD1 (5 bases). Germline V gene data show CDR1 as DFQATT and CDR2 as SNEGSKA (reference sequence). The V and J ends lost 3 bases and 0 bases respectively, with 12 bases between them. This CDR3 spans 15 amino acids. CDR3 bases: TGCAGTGCTAGGCCGACAGCTCATAGCAATCAGCCCCAGCATTTT. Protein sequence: CSARPTAHSNQPQHF.

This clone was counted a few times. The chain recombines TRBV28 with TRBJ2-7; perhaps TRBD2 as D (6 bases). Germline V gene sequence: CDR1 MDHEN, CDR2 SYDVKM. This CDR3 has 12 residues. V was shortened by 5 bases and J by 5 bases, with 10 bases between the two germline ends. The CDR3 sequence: CASSPGLHEQYF. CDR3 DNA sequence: TGTGCCAGCAGTCCGGGACTCCACGAGCAGTACTTC.

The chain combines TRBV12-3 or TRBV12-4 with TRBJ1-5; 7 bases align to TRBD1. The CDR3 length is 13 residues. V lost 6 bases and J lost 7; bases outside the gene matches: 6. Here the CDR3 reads CASRSQGSQPQHF. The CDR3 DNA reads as TGTGCCAGCAGATCACAGGGGAGCCAGCCCCAGCATTTT.

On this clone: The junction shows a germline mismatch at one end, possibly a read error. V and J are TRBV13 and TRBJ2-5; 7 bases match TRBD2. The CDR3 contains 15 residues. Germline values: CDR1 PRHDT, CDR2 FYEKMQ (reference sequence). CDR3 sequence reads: CASSLGPTSVETPYF. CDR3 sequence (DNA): TGTGCCAGCAGCTTAGGGCCCACTAGCGTCGAGACCCCGTACTTC.

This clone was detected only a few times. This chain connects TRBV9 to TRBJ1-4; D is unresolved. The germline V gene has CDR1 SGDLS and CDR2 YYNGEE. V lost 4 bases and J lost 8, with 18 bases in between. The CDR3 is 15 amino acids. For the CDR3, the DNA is TGTGCCAGCAGCAGCGCGGGCGGCGGATCCGAAAAACTGTTTTTT. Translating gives CASSSAGGGSEKLFF.

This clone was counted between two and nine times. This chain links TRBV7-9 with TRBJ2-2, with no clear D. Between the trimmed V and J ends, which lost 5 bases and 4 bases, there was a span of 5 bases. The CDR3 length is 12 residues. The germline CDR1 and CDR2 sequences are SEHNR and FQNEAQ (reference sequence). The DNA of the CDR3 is TGTGCCAGCAGCCGTTTCACCGGGGAGCTGTTTTTT. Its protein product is CASSRFTGELFF.

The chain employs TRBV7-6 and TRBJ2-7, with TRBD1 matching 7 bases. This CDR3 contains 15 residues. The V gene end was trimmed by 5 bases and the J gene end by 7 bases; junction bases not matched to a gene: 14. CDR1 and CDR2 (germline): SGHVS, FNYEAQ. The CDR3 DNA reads TGTGCCAGCAGCCCAGGTTGGCAGGGGGTCGATGAGCAGTACTTC. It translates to CASSPGWQGVDEQYF.

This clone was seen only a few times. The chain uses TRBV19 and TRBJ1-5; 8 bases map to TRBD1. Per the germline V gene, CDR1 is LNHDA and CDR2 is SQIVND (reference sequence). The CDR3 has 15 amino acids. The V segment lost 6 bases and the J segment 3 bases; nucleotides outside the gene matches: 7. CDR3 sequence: CASSPGTGLNQPQHF. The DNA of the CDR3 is TGTGCCAGTAGCCCAGGGACAGGCCTCAATCAGCCCCAGCATTTT.

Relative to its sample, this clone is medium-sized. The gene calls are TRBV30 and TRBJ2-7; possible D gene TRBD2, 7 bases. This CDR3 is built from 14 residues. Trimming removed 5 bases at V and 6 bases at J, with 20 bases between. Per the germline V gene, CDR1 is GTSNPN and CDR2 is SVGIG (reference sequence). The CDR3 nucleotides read TGTGCCTGGGGATGGGGGGGGCGTCGCAGCGAGCAGTACTTC. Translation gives CAWGWGGRRSEQYF.

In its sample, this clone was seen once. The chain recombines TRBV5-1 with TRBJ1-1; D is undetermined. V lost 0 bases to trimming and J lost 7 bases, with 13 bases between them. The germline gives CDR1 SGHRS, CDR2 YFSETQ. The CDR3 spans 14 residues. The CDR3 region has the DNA TGCGCCAGCAGCTTGGTTTCCGGTGTCAGTGAAGCTTTCTTT. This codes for CASSLVSGVSEAFF.

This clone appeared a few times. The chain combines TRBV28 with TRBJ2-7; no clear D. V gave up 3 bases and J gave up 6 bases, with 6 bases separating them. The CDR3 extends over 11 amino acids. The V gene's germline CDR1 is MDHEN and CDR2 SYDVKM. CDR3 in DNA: TGTGCCAGCAGTTTCGTCGGCGAGCAGTACTTC. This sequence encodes CASSFVGEQYF.

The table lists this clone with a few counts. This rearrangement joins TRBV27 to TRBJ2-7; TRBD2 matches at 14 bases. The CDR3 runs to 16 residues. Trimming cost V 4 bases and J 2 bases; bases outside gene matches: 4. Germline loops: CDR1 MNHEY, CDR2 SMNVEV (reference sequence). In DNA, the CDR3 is TGTGCCAGCAGTTCGGGACTAGCGGGGGCTCCCTACGAGCAGTACTTC. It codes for CASSSGLAGAPYEQYF.

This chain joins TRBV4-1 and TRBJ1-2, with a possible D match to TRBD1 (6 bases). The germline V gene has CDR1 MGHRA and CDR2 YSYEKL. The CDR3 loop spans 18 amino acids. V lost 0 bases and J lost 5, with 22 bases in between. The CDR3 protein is CASSQDKVESGHGYGYTF. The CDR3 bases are TGCGCCAGCAGCCAAGATAAAGTAGAGTCGGGACACGGATATGGCTACACCTTC.

CDR3 nucleotides: TGTGCCAGCAGACCCGAGGGGACGAATTCACCCCTCCACTTT. This sequence encodes CASRPEGTNSPLHF. This chain uses TRBV27 with TRBJ1-6; D possibly corresponds to TRBD1 (5 bases). Trimming shortened V by 6 bases and J by 7 bases, and 13 bases separated the two germline ends. Per germline, CDR1 MNHEY and CDR2 SMNVEV (reference sequence). The CDR3 has 14 amino acids.